What follows are 23 T cell receptor beta chains derived from one specimen sequenced in a study of molecular identifiers for immune sequencing clone quantification. TCRdb recomputed calls from the PCR reads with MiXCR, one row per CDR3 protein. This sample has 460,000 or so distinct CDR3 sequences, with around 23% found just once. Material for sequencing was naive CD8+ T cells from blood, with Jurkat cell RNA spiked in. Subset indicated: FACS-sorted CD8+CD4-CCR7+CD45RA+ naive T cells. Every receptor here comes from a human donor in good health. Some libraries in this study had Jurkat cell RNA spiked in.

A note on this clonotype: A read error may explain this, as a much larger clone is one base away. The chain links TRBV5-1 to TRBJ2-7, with 9 bases lining up with TRBD1. The V gene's germline CDR1 is SGHRS and CDR2 YFSETQ. The CDR3 sequence is 15 residues long. CDR3 region: CASTLTGTGSYDQYF. As DNA, the CDR3 is TGCGCCAGTACACTTACCGGGACAGGGTCCTACGACCAGTACTTC.

In its sample, this clonotype was seen many times. The chain employs TRBV10-3 and TRBJ2-7; weak D call: TRBD1 (6 bases). The germline V and J ends were trimmed by 1 base and 2 bases, with 12 bases remaining between them. Germline loops: CDR1 ENHRY, CDR2 SYGVKD. This CDR3 contains 15 residues. The CDR3 loop is CAISELQGFAYEQYF. The CDR3 DNA is TGTGCCATCAGTGAGTTACAGGGATTTGCCTACGAGCAGTACTTC.

A word on this clonotype: A much larger clone lies one base from this, so it may be a read error. J is TRBJ2-3 and V is TRBV9; D is perhaps TRBD2 (6 bases). The germline V gene has CDR1 SGDLS and CDR2 YYNGEE. This CDR3 spans 13 amino acids. With 6 bases removed from V and 4 bases from J, the gap between germline ends came to 12 bases. CDR3 protein: CASTRRDADTQYF. Written as DNA, the CDR3 is TGTGCCAGCACACGGCGGGACGCAGATACGCAGTATTTT.

In the case of this clonotype: A read error may explain this, as a much larger clone is one base away. The gene calls are TRBV7-2 and TRBJ1-1, with TRBD1 as a possible D gene (5 bases). The germline V gene has CDR1 SGHTA and CDR2 FQGNSA. CDR3 size: 14 residues. CDR3 protein: CARSWGRKNTEAFF. As DNA, the CDR3 is TGTGCCCGCAGCTGGGGACGGAAAAACACTGAAGCTTTCTTT. Supplemented by reference TRBV7-2 and TRBJ1-1, the full variable domain reads GAGVSQSPSNKVTEKGKDVELRCDPISGHTALYWYRQSLGQGLEFLIYFQGNSAPDKSGLPSDRFSAERTGGSVSTLTIQRTQQEDSAVYLCARSWGRKNTEAFFGQGTRLTVV.

The chain couples TRBV1 to TRBJ2-7. TRBV1 is labeled a pseudogene. The CDR3 length is 13 residues. The CDR3 is CTSSQVPNREQYF. DNA for the CDR3: TGCACCAGCAGCCAAGTTCCCAATCGCGAGCAGTACTTC.

The chain joins TRBV4-1 to TRBJ2-7; 8 bases are a match to TRBD1. Looked up from germline, CDR1 is MGHRA and CDR2 is YSYEKL. The CDR3 loop spans 14 amino acids. V shed 2 bases, J shed 6 bases, and the junction held 6 bases outside the gene matches. CDR3 protein: CASSQPDRDCEQYF. For the CDR3, the DNA is TGCGCCAGCAGCCAACCGGACAGGGACTGCGAGCAGTACTTC.

J is TRBJ2-3 and V is TRBV27, with D unresolved. Germline loops: CDR1 MNHEY, CDR2 SMNVEV (reference sequence). CDR3 length: 15 amino acids. Trimming took off 2 bases at V and 1 base at J, with 10 bases between the two ends. CDR3 in DNA: TGTGCCAGCAGTTTACCATCGGGCGGCACAGATACGCAGTATTTT. The encoded protein is CASSLPSGGTDTQYF.

Only a few counts were recorded for this clonotype. The chain carries TRBV7-6 and TRBJ2-7; possible D gene TRBD2, 5 bases. The CDR3 spans 14 residues. The V gene's germline CDR1 is SGHVS and CDR2 FNYEAQ. V shed 2 bases and J shed 2 bases, with 10 bases lying between them. The CDR3 DNA is TGTGCCAGCAGCTTACAGGACGGGGCCTACGAGCAGTACTTC. Its protein product is CASSLQDGAYEQYF.

This clonotype was seen a handful of times. The CDR3 DNA follows: TGTGCCAGCAGCTTAGAATGGGCCGAGCAGTACTTC. This codes for CASSLEWAEQYF. This chain joins TRBV7-2 and TRBJ2-7; no reliable D call. This CDR3 has 12 residues. Trimming removed 1 base at V and 6 bases at J, with 7 bases between. In germline, CDR1 is SGHTA, CDR2 FQGNSA.

This clonotype came up a few times. V usage is TRBV7-2 and J usage is TRBJ1-6, with 11 bases matching TRBD1. V gave up 1 base and J gave up 3 bases; unmatched junction bases: 5. Germline V gives CDR1 SGHTA, CDR2 FQGNSA. The CDR3 loop spans 18 amino acids. CDR3 in DNA: TGTGCCAGCAGCTTAGGTCGGACAGGGGGCTTCTATAATTCACCCCTCCACTTT. This codes for CASSLGRTGGFYNSPLHF.

This clonotype was found a few times. V and J are TRBV7-9 and TRBJ2-3, with D tentatively TRBD2 (5 bases). There are 15 residues in the CDR3. Germline CDR1 is SEHNR and CDR2 is FQNEAQ (reference sequence). Trimming stripped 5 bases from V and 4 bases from J, with 16 bases between. The CDR3 nucleotides are TGTGCCAGCAGCCCGAGGGCGATAATCGCAGATACGCAGTATTTT. Translation: CASSPRAIIADTQYF.

The chain uses TRBV11-1 and TRBJ2-3, with TRBD2 matching over 7 bases. CDR1 SGHAT and CDR2 FQDESV come from the germline V gene (reference sequence). J gave up 0 bases and V 5 bases, and 8 bases lay outside the gene matches. This CDR3 contains 16 residues. CDR3 coding DNA: TGTGCCAGCAGCCCAGCAAGCGGGGCTAGCACAGATACGCAGTATTTT. This encodes CASSPASGASTDTQYF.

There are many counts of this clonotype. The chain is built from TRBV4-2 and TRBJ2-7; possibly TRBD2 for D (6 bases). CDR3 length: 16 residues. The ends were cut back, 0 bases at V and 4 bases at J, with 16 bases in the middle. The germline gives CDR1 LGHNA, CDR2 YNFKEQ. The CDR3 nucleotides read TGTGCCAGCAGCCAAGAGAATGCCGGGAGAGGGTACGAGCAGTACTTC. Translated: CASSQENAGRGYEQYF.

The rearrangement links TRBV27 to TRBJ2-7; D may be TRBD1 or TRBD2 (5 bases each). Germline CDR1 MNHEY, CDR2 SMNVEV (reference sequence). There are 14 residues in the CDR3. V shed 3 bases and J shed 2 bases, with 11 bases lying between them. The CDR3 coding sequence is TGTGCCAGCAGTTTCGCGCAGGGAGCCTACGAGCAGTACTTC. Its translation is CASSFAQGAYEQYF.

The J gene is TRBJ1-2, the V gene TRBV18; the D gene is possibly TRBD1 (6 bases). CDR3 size: 13 residues. From germline, CDR1 is KGHSH and CDR2 LQKENI. Deletions cut 3 bases from V and 6 bases from J, with 11 bases between. This chain's CDR3 is CASSPPGANGYTF. The CDR3 DNA follows: TGTGCCAGCTCACCCCCAGGGGCGAATGGCTACACCTTC.

This clonotype was picked up many times. The rearrangement uses TRBV7-9 and TRBJ2-1; D is ambiguous. The CDR3 covers 15 residues. V lost 5 bases and J lost 5, with 16 bases in between. Per the germline V gene, CDR1 is SEHNR and CDR2 is FQNEAQ (reference sequence). The CDR3 protein is CASSPSLWDHNEQFF. DNA of the CDR3: TGTGCCAGCAGCCCCTCTCTTTGGGATCACAATGAGCAGTTCTTC. Complete variable domain (other parts from reference TRBV7-9 and TRBJ2-1): DTGVSQNPRHKITKRGQNVTFRCDPISEHNRLYWYRQTLGQGPEFLTYFQNEAQLEKSRLLSDRFSAERPKGSFSTLEIQRTEQGDSAMYLCASSPSLWDHNEQFFGPGTRLTVL.

The V and J genes are TRBV27 and TRBJ2-7; D is tentatively TRBD1 or TRBD2 (6 bases each). Germline CDR1 MNHEY, CDR2 SMNVEV (reference sequence). The CDR3 contains 15 residues. V gave up 1 base and J gave up 5 bases, with 15 bases separating them. CDR3 nucleotide sequence: TGTGCCAGCAGTTTATTAGCGGCAGGGGTCGACGAGCAGTACTTC. Translation gives CASSLLAAGVDEQYF.

Concerning this clonotype: This clone may be a read error of a much larger clone one base away. The genes are TRBV13 and TRBJ1-1; 7 bases fit TRBD1. The germline V gene encodes CDR1 PRHDT and CDR2 FYEKMQ (reference sequence). The CDR3 extends over 12 amino acids. V shed 5 bases and J 10 bases; nucleotides not matched to a gene: 7. The CDR3 loop is CASSHARTGAFF. CDR3 bases: TGTGCCAGCAGCCACGCCCGGACAGGAGCTTTCTTT.

V is TRBV5-4 and J is TRBJ2-3, with 9 bases that match TRBD1. J gave up 3 bases and V 5 bases, and 10 bases lay outside the gene matches. This CDR3 region has 16 residues. Germline loops: CDR1 SGHNT, CDR2 YYREEE (reference sequence). The CDR3 here is CASSSSGTGRTDTQYF. For the CDR3, the DNA is TGTGCCAGCAGTAGTTCCGGGACAGGGAGGACAGATACGCAGTATTTT.

This chain uses TRBV19 with TRBJ2-2, with 7 bases identical to TRBD2. The trim removed 4 bases at V and 2 bases at J, leaving 10 bases unmatched. The CDR3 spans 17 residues. The germline gives CDR1 LNHDA, CDR2 SQIVND (reference sequence). CDR3 DNA sequence: TGTGCCAGTAGTACGTCCGGGGCTAGCGGCAACACCGGGGAGCTGTTTTTT. Translation: CASSTSGASGNTGELFF.

This clonotype was picked up many times. The rearrangement links TRBV7-2 to TRBJ2-3; no clear D. V lost 1 base to trimming and J lost 1 base, with 15 bases between them. Germline CDR1 and CDR2: SGHTA and FQGNSA. This CDR3 contains 17 residues. The CDR3 is CASSLEYGYTGTDTQYF. For the CDR3, the DNA is TGTGCCAGCAGCTTAGAGTACGGGTATACGGGCACAGATACGCAGTATTTT.

This clonotype was counted only a few times. The rearrangement joins TRBV5-8 to TRBJ2-7, with D perhaps assigned TRBD1 or TRBD2 (5 bases each). Trimming shortened V by 4 bases and J by 6 bases, and 23 bases separated the two germline ends. Germline-derived CDR1 and CDR2 are SGHTS and YDEGEE. The CDR3 extends over 16 amino acids. CDR3 in amino acids: CASSLEAGSHPREQYF. CDR3 DNA sequence: TGTGCCAGCAGCCTGGAGGCAGGGTCCCACCCTCGCGAGCAGTACTTC.

As for this clonotype: The CDR3 does not close with the conserved phenylalanine or tryptophan, likely indicating a read error. The rearrangement joins TRBV7-9 to TRBJ2-5; D is undetermined. This CDR3 spans 12 amino acids. The germline V and J ends were trimmed by 4 bases and 2 bases, with 5 bases remaining between them. Germline assignment: CDR1 SEHNR and CDR2 FQNEAQ (reference sequence). The CDR3 protein is CASSSIQETQYL. The CDR3 DNA follows: TGTGCCAGCAGCTCCATACAAGAGACCCAGTACCTC.